Each of the 14 T cell receptor beta chains below was sequenced from the same sample in a study of shared clonotypes between healthy human individuals. Method: immunoSEQ multiplex PCR; TCRdb's copy keeps in-frame clones and lacks some. Found here are about 2 million clones, 85% to 95% of them singletons; the top ten hold approximately 0.13%. Material: naive CD4+ T cells sorted from blood. The subset is: CD45RA+ positively selected. These receptors all come from a man between 18 and 29 years old in good health.

V gene TRBV7-9 combines with J gene TRBJ2-7; TRBD1 matches 7 bases. V gave up 11 bases and J gave up 3 bases; unmatched junction bases: 7. Germline V gives CDR1 SEHNR, CDR2 FQNEAQ (reference sequence). This CDR3 has 12 residues. Here the CDR3 DNA reads TGTGCCGGGAAGGGGGACAGCTACGAGCAGTACTTC. This translates into CAGKGDSYEQYF.

The rearrangement links TRBV7-3 to TRBJ1-2; 7 nucleotides line up with TRBD1. The V gene's germline CDR1 is SGHTA and CDR2 FQGTGA. The CDR3 covers 15 residues. V was pared by 5 bases and J by 4 bases, with 10 bases of the junction left unmatched. The CDR3 loop reads CASSQTRGLAYGYTF. The CDR3, as DNA: TGTGCCAGCAGCCAAACGAGGGGGCTTGCCTATGGCTACACCTTC.

As concerns this clone: Other DNA sequences in the same sample also yield this CDR3. The V call is TRBV9, the J call TRBJ1-5, with D uncertain. The V gene's germline CDR1 is SGDLS and CDR2 YYNGEE. This CDR3 has 13 amino acids. The V gene lost 4 bases and the J gene lost 1 base, with 6 bases spanning the gap. The chain's CDR3 is CASSPDSNQPQHF. In nucleotides, the CDR3 is TGTGCCAGCAGCCCGGACAGCAATCAGCCCCAGCATTTT.

The chain joins TRBV27 to TRBJ2-7; 7 positions agree with TRBD1. Germline V gene sequence: CDR1 MNHEY, CDR2 SMNVEV (reference sequence). The J segment lost 12 bases and the V segment lost 3 bases, leaving 17 bases of the junction unmatched. CDR3 length: 15 amino acids. CDR3 loop: CASSFSTGSPSLWYF. CDR3 in DNA: TGTGCCAGCAGTTTCTCGACAGGGTCGCCGAGTCTATGGTACTTC.

V and J are TRBV5-6 and TRBJ1-5; D ambiguous. This CDR3 comprises 16 residues. Per the germline V gene, CDR1 is SGHDT and CDR2 is YYEEEE. Trimming pared 1 base from V and 7 bases from J, leaving 18 bases between. The CDR3 reads CASSLLEARGGQPQHF. For the CDR3, the DNA is TGTGCCAGCAGCTTGTTAGAGGCTCGGGGAGGCCAGCCCCAGCATTTT.

V usage is TRBV19 and J usage is TRBJ1-2; TRBD1 matches at 7 bases. After removal of 3 bases from V and 2 bases from J, the junction contained 3 bases not matched to a gene. The CDR3 has 14 amino acids. Germline lookup yields CDR1 LNHDA and CDR2 SQIVND (reference sequence). CDR3: CASSMGQTNYGYTF. DNA of the CDR3: TGTGCCAGTAGTATGGGACAGACAAACTATGGCTACACCTTC.

Here the CDR3 reads CATRGSGSSYEQYF. DNA for the CDR3: TGTGCCACCCGGGGAAGCGGTAGCTCCTACGAGCAGTACTTC. The chain recombines TRBV28 with TRBJ2-7, with D tentatively TRBD2 (5 bases). V was pared by 10 bases and J by 0 bases, with 16 bases between. The CDR3 extends over 14 amino acids. Germline V lookup: CDR1 MDHEN, CDR2 SYDVKM.

The rearrangement links TRBV14 to TRBJ1-6; 9 nucleotides agree with TRBD1. V shed 3 bases, J shed 9 bases, and the junction held 3 bases outside the gene matches. The CDR3 loop spans 14 amino acids. Germline CDR1 is SGHDN and CDR2 is FVKESK. CDR3 region: CASSHTGGISPLHF. The CDR3 nucleotides read TGTGCCAGCAGCCACACAGGGGGCATTTCACCCCTCCACTTT.

Note on this clone: The junction differs from germline at one of its ends, possibly a read error. This chain uses TRBV30 with TRBJ2-2, with a tentative D call TRBD2 (5 bases). Germline assignment: CDR1 GTSNPN and CDR2 SVGIG (reference sequence). The CDR3 spans 13 residues. Written as DNA, the CDR3 is TGTGCCTGGAGGGAGGCGTCAACCGGTGAGCTGTTTTTT. This codes for CAWREASTGELFF.

The gene calls are TRBV28 and TRBJ1-6; D unresolved. Per germline, CDR1 MDHEN and CDR2 SYDVKM. V lost 5 bases and J lost 8, with 13 bases in between. This CDR3 contains 14 residues. Here the CDR3 reads CASSPVSVYSPLHF. The DNA for the CDR3 is TGTGCCAGCAGTCCAGTGTCGGTATATTCACCCCTCCACTTT.

V and J are TRBV29-1 and TRBJ2-2, with D possibly TRBD2 on 6 matching bases. Trimming left V 6 bases short and J 2 bases short, with 16 bases between. Germline V gene data show CDR1 as SQVTM and CDR2 as ANQGSEA. CDR3 size: 15 residues. The CDR3 loop is CSVERAGRNTGELFF. CDR3 in DNA: TGCAGCGTCGAACGCGCGGGGCGTAACACCGGGGAGCTGTTTTTT.

The genes are TRBV5-4 and TRBJ2-5; D gene unclear. This CDR3 comprises 14 residues. V lost 3 bases and J 5 bases, leaving 14 bases between the germline ends. Germline loops: CDR1 SGHNT, CDR2 YYREEE (reference sequence). This CDR3 is CASSSPQNGETQYF. The CDR3 DNA is TGTGCCAGCAGCTCACCCCAAAATGGGGAGACCCAGTACTTC.

Remarks on this clone: A much larger clone lies one base from this, so it may be a read error. The V and J genes are TRBV7-9 and TRBJ1-5, with D possibly TRBD1 on 6 matching bases. Germline CDR1 is SEHNR and CDR2 is FQNEAQ (reference sequence). The CDR3 sequence is 15 residues long. Trimming took 1 base from V and 0 from J, leaving 7 bases between them. Here the CDR3 DNA reads TGTGCCAGCAGCTTAGGGGACATTAGCAATCAGCCCCAGCATTTT. It codes for CASSLGDISNQPQHF.

As concerns this clone: The same CDR3 is also encoded by other DNA sequences in this sample. The chain joins TRBV2 to TRBJ1-5; TRBD1 aligns across 9 bases. This CDR3 comprises 14 residues. V shed 4 bases and J 4 bases; nucleotides not matched to a gene: 2. Germline V gene lookup returns CDR1 SNHLY and CDR2 FYNNEI. CDR3 coding DNA: TGTGCCAGCAGTGCCGGGACAGGGAATCAGCCCCAGCATTTT. This translates into CASSAGTGNQPQHF.